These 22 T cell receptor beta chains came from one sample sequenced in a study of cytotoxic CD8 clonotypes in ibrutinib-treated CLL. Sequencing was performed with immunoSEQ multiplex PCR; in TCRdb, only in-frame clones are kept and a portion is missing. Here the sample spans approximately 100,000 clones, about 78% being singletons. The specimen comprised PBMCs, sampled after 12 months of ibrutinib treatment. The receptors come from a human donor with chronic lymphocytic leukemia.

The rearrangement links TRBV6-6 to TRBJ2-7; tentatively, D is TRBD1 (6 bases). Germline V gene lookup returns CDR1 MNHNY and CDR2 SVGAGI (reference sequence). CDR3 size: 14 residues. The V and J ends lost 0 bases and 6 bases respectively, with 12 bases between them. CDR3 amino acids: CASSYSTGKGEQYF. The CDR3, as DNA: TGTGCCAGCAGTTACTCGACAGGCAAGGGCGAGCAGTACTTC.

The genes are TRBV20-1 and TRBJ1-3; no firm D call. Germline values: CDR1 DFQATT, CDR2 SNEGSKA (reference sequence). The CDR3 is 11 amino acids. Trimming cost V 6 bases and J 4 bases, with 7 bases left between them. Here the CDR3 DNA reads TGCAGTGCACGAACCGGAAACACCATATATTTT. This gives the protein CSARTGNTIYF.

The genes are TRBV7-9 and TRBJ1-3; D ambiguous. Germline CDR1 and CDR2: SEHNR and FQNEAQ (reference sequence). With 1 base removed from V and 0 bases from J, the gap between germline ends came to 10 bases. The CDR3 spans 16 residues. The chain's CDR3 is CASSLGGRVSGNTIYF. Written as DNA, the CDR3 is TGTGCCAGCAGCTTAGGAGGGAGGGTCTCTGGAAACACCATATATTTT.

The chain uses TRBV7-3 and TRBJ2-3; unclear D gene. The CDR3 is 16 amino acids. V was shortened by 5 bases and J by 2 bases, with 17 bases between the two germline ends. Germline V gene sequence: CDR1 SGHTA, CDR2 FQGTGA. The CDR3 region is CASSPRAVLNTDTQYF. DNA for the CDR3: TGTGCCAGCAGCCCTAGGGCGGTGTTAAACACAGATACGCAGTATTTT. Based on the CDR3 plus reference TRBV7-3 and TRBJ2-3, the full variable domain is GAGVSQTPSNKVTEKGKYVELRCDPISGHTALYWYRQSLGQGPEFLIYFQGTGAADDSGLPNDRFFAVRPEGSVSTLKIQRTERGDSAVYLCASSPRAVLNTDTQYFGPGTRLTVL.

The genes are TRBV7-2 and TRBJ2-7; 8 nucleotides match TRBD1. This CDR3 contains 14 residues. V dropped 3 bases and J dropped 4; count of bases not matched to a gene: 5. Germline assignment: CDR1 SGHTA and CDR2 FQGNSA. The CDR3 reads CASSFGQGPYEQYF. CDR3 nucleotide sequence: TGTGCCAGCAGCTTCGGACAGGGTCCTTACGAGCAGTACTTC.

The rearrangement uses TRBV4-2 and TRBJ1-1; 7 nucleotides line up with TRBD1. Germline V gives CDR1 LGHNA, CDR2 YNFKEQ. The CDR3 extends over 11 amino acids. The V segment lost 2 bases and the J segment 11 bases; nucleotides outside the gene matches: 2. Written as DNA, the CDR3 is TGTGCCAGCAGCCAAAGGGGGCCCGCTTTCTTT. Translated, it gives CASSQRGPAFF.

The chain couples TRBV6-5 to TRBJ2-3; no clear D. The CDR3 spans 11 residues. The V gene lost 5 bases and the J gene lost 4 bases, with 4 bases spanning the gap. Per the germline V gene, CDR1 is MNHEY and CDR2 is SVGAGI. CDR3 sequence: CASSAPDTQYF. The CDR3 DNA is TGTGCCAGCAGTGCCCCAGATACGCAGTATTTT.

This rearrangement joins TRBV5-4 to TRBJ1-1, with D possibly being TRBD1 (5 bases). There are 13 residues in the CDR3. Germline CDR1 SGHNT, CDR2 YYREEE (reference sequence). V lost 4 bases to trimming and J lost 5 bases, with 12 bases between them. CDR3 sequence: CASSGAGRTEAFF. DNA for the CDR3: TGTGCCAGCAGCGGGGCGGGTAGGACTGAAGCTTTCTTT.

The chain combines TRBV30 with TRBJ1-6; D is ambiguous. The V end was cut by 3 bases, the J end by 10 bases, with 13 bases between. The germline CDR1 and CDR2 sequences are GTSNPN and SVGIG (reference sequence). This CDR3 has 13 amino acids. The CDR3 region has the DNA TGTGCCTGGAGGGAGGACGGCCGCTCACCCCTCCACTTT. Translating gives CAWREDGRSPLHF.

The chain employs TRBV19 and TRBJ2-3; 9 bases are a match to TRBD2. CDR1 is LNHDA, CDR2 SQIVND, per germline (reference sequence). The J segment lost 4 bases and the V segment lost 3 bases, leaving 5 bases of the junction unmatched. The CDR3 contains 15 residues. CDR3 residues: CASSIGGGAPDTQYF. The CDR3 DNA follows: TGTGCCAGTAGTATTGGCGGGGGGGCCCCAGATACGCAGTATTTT.

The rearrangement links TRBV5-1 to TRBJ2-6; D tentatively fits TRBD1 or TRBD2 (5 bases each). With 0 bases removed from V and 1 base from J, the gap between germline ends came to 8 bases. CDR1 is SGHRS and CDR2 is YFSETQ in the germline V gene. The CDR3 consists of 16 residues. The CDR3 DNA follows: TGCGCCAGCAGCTTGGATGGGGGTTCTGGGGCCAACGTCCTGACTTTC. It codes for CASSLDGGSGANVLTF.

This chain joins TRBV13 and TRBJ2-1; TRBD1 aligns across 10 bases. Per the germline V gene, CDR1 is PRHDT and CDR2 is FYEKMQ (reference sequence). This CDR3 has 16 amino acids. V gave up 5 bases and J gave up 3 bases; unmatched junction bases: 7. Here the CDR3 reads CASSRLTGGFYNEQFF. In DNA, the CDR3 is TGTGCCAGCAGCCGCCTGACAGGGGGCTTCTACAATGAGCAGTTCTTC.

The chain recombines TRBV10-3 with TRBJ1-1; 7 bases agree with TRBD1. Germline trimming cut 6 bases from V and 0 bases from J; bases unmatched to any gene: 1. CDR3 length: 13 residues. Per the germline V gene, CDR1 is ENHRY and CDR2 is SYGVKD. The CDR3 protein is CAIRQGMNTEAFF. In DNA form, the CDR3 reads TGTGCCATCAGACAGGGGATGAACACTGAAGCTTTCTTT.

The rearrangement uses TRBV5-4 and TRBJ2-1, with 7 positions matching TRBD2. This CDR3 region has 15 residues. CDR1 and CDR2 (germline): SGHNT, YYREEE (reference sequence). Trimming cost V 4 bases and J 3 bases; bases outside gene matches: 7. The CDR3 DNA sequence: TGTGCCAGCAGCCCCCCTGGGAGGGGCTACAATGAGCAGTTCTTC. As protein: CASSPPGRGYNEQFF.

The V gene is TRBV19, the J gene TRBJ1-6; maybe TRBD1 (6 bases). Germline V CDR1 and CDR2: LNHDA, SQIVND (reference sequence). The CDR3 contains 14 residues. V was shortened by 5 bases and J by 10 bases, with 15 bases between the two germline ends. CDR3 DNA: TGTGCCAGTAGTTCACAGGGTAAAGCGTCACCCCTCCACTTT. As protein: CASSSQGKASPLHF. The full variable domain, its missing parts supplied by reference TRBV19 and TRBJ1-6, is DGGITQSPKYLFRKEGQNVTLSCEQNLNHDAMYWYRQDPGQGLRLIYYSQIVNDFQKGDIAEGYSVSREKKESFPLTVTSAQKNPTAFYLCASSSQGKASPLHFGNGTRLTVT.

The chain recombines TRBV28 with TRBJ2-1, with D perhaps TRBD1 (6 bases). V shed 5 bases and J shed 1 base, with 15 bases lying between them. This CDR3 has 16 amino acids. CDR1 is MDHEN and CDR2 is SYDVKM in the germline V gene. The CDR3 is CASSPNTGWSYNEQFF. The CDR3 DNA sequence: TGTGCCAGCAGTCCCAATACAGGGTGGTCCTACAATGAGCAGTTCTTC.

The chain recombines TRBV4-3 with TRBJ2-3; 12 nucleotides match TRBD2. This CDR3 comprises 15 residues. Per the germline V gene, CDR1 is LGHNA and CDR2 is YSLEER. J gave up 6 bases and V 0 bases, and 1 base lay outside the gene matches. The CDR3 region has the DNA TGCGCCAGCAGCCAAGACCTAGCGGGGGGGGATACGCAGTATTTT. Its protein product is CASSQDLAGGDTQYF.

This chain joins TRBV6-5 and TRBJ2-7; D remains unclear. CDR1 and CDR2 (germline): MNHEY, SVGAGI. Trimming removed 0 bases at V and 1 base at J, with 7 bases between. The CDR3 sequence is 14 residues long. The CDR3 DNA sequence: TGTGCCAGCAGTTACTCGACGAGTTCCTACGAGCAGTACTTC. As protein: CASSYSTSSYEQYF.

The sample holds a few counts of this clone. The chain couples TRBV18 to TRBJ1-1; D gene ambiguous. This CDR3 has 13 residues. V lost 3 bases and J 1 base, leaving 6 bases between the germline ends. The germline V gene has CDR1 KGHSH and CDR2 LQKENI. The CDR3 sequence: CASSPNSNTEAFF. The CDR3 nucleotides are TGTGCCAGCTCACCTAACTCGAACACTGAAGCTTTCTTT. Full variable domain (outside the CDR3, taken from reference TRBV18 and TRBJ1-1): NAGVMQNPRHLVRRRGQEARLRCSPMKGHSHVYWYRQLPEEGLKFMVYLQKENIIDESGMPKERFSAEFPKEGPSILRIQQVVRGDSAAYFCASSPNSNTEAFFGQGTRLTVV.

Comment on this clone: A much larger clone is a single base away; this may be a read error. CDR3 nucleotide sequence: TGTGCCAGCAGCTTAGGGGGCGGGGGTGGCGATGAGCAGTTCTTC. Its protein is CASSLGGGGGDEQFF. V usage is TRBV7-9 and J usage is TRBJ2-1; the match to TRBD2 covers 7 bases. Germline CDR1 is SEHNR and CDR2 is FQNEAQ (reference sequence). CDR3 length equals 15 residues. V lost 1 base to trimming and J lost 8 bases; unmatched junction nucleotides: 8.

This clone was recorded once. CDR3 sequence: CASSQDRVSPYF. The CDR3 bases are TGTGCCAGCAGCCAGGATAGGGTGAGCCCGTACTTC. V and J are TRBV14 and TRBJ2-7; D not certain. The V gene lost 3 bases and the J gene lost 12 bases, with 15 bases spanning the gap. The germline gives CDR1 SGHDN, CDR2 FVKESK. The CDR3 totals 12 residues.

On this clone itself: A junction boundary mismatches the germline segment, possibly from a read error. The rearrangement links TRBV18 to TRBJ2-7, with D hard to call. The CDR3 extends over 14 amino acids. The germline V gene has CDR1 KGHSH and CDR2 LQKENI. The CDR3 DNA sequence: TGTGCCAGCTCGCCACCTACTGAAACCTACGAGCAGTACTTC. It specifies CASSPPTETYEQYF.